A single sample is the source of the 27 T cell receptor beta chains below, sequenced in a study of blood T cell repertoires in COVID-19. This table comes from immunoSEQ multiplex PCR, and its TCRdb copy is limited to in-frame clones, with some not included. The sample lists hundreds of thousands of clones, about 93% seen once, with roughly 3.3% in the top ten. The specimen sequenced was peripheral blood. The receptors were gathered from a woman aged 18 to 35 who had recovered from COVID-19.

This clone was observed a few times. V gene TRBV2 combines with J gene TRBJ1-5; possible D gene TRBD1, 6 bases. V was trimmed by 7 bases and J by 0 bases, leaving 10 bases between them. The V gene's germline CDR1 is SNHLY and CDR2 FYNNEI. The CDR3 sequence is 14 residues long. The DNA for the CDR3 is TGTGCCAGCACCCGACAGGATAGCAATCAGCCCCAGCATTTT. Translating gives CASTRQDSNQPQHF.

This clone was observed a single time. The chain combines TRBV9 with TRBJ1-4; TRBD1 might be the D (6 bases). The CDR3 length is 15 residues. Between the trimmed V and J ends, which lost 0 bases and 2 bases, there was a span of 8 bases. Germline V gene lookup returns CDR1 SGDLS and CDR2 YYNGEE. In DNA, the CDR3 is TGTGCCAGCAGCGTAGAGGACAGCACTAATGAAAAACTGTTTTTT. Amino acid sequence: CASSVEDSTNEKLFF.

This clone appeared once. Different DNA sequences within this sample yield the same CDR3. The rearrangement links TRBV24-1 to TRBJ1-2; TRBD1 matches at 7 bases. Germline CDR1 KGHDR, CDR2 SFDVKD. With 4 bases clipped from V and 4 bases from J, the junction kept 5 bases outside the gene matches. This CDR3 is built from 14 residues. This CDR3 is CATSDPTGSYGYTF. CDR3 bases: TGTGCCACCAGTGACCCGACAGGGTCCTATGGCTACACCTTC.

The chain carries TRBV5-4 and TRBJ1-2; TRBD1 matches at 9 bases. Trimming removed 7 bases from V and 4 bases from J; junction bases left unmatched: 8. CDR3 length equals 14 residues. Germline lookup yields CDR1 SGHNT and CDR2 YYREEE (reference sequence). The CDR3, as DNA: TGTGCCAGCGGGACCCCGGGACAGGGCTATGGCTACACCTTC. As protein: CASGTPGQGYGYTF.

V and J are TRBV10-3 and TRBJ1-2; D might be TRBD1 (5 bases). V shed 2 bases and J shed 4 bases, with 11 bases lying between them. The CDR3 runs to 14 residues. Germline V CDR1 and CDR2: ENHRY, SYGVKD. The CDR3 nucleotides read TGTGCCATCAGTGAGACAGGTCAGACCTATGGCTACACCTTC. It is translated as CAISETGQTYGYTF.

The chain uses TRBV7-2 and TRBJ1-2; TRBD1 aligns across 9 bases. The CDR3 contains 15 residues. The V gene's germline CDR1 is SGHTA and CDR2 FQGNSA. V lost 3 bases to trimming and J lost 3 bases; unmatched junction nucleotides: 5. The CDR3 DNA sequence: TGTGCCAGCAGCTTGACAGGGGGAAAAGACTATGGCTACACCTTC. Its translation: CASSLTGGKDYGYTF.

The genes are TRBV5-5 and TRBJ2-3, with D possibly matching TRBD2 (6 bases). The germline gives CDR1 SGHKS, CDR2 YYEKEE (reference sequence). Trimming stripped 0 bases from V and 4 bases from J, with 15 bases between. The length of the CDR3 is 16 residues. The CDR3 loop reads CASSLGLASTSDTQYF. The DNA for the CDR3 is TGTGCCAGCAGCTTGGGTCTAGCGTCGACTTCAGATACGCAGTATTTT. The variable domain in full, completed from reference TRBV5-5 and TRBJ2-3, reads DAGVTQSPTHLIKTRGQQVTLRCSPISGHKSVSWYQQVLGQGPQFIFQYYEKEERGRGNFPDRFSARQFPNYSSELNVNALLLGDSALYLCASSLGLASTSDTQYFGPGTRLTVL.

CDR3 coding DNA: TGTGCCAGCAGCGTAAAATCCGGGACAGTAAATCAGCCCCAGCATTTT. It specifies CASSVKSGTVNQPQHF. The chain employs TRBV9 and TRBJ1-5; 7 bases map to TRBD1. Germline assignment: CDR1 SGDLS and CDR2 YYNGEE. This CDR3 is built from 16 residues. V was clipped by 1 base and J by 4 bases; unmatched bases: 8.

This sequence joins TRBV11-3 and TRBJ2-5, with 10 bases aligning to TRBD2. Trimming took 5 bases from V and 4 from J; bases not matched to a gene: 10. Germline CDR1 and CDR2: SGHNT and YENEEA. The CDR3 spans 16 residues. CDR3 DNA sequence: TGTGCCAGCAGCCTCGGACTAGCGGAGACAGCAGAGACCCAGTACTTC. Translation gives CASSLGLAETAETQYF.

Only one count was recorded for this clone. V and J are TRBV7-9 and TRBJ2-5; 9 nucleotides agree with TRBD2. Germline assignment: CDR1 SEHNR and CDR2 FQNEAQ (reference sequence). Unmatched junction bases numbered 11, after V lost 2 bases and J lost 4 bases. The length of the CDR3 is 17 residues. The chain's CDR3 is CASSLSGPVAGVETQYF. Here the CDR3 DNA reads TGTGCCAGCAGCTTAAGTGGTCCGGTAGCGGGAGTAGAGACCCAGTACTTC. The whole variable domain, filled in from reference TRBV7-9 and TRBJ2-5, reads DTGVSQNPRHKITKRGQNVTFRCDPISEHNRLYWYRQTLGQGPEFLTYFQNEAQLEKSRLLSDRFSAERPKGSFSTLEIQRTEQGDSAMYLCASSLSGPVAGVETQYFGPGTRLLVL.

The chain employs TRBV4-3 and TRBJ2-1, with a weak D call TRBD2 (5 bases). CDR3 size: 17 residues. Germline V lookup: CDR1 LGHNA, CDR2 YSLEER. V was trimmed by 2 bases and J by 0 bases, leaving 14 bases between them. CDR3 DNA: TGCGCCAGCAGCCAAACTAGGCCCCCGAGCTCCTACAATGAGCAGTTCTTC. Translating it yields CASSQTRPPSSYNEQFF.

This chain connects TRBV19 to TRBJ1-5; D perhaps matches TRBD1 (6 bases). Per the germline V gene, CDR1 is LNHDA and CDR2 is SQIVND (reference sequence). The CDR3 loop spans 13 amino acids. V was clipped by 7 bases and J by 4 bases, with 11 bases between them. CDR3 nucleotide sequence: TGTGCCAGTAAGGACAGCACAAATCAGCCCCAGCATTTT. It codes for CASKDSTNQPQHF.

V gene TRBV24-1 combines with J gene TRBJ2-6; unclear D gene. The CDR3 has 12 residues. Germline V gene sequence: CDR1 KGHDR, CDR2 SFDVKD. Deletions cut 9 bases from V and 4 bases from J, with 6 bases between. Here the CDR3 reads CATRVGANVLTF. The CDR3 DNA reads TGTGCCACCCGCGTGGGGGCCAACGTCCTGACTTTC.

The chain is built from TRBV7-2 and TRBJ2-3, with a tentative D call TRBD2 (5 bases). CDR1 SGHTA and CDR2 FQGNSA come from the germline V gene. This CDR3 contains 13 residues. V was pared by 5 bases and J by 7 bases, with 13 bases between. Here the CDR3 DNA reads TGTGCCAGCAGCCCGGACTTCTCCAATACGCAGTATTTT. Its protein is CASSPDFSNTQYF.

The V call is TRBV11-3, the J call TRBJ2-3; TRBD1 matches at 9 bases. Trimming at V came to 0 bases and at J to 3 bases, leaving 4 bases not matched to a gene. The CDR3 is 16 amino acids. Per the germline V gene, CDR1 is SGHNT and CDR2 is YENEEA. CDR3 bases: TGTGCCAGCAGCTTAGAAACAGGGGGCGCAACAGATACGCAGTATTTT. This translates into CASSLETGGATDTQYF.

The CDR3 nucleotides read TGTGCCAGCAGCCCCAGCGGGAGGACAGATACGCAGTATTTT. The encoded protein is CASSPSGRTDTQYF. This rearrangement joins TRBV5-8 to TRBJ2-3; 9 bases fit TRBD2. V lost 4 bases, J lost 3 bases, and 3 bases stayed unmatched. The CDR3 runs 14 residues. CDR1 is SGHTS, CDR2 YDEGEE, per germline.

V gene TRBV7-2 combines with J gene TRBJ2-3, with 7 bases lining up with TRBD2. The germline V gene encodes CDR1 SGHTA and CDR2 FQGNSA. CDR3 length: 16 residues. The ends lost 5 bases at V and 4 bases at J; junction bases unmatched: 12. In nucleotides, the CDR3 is TGTGCCAGCAGCCCCGTGTGGGGGAGGGCCGCAGATACGCAGTATTTT. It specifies CASSPVWGRAADTQYF.

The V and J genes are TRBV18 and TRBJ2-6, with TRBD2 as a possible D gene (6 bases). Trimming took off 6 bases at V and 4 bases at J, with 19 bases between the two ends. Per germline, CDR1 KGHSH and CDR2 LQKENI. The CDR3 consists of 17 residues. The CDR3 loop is CASSRGTVLGGANVLTF. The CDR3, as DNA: TGTGCCAGCTCCCGCGGGACCGTCTTGGGCGGGGCCAACGTCCTGACTTTC.

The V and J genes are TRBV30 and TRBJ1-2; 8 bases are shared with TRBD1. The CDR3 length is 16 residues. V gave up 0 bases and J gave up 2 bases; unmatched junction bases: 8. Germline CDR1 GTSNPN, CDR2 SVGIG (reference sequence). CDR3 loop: CAWSVYRGTFNYGYTF. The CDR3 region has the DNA TGTGCCTGGAGTGTTTACAGGGGGACTTTCAACTATGGCTACACCTTC.

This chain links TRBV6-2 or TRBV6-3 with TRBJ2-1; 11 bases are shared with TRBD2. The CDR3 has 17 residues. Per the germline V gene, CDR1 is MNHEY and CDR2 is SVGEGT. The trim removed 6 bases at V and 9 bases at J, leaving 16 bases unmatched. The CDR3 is CASSPQTSGIIYGEQFF. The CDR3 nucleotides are TGTGCCAGCAGCCCCCAGACTAGCGGGATAATATATGGTGAGCAGTTCTTC.

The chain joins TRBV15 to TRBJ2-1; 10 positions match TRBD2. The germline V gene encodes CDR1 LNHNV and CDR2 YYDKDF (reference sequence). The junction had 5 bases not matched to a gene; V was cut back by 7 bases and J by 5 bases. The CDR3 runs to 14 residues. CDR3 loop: CATNPGLADNEQFF. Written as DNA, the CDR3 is TGTGCCACCAACCCAGGACTAGCGGACAATGAGCAGTTCTTC.

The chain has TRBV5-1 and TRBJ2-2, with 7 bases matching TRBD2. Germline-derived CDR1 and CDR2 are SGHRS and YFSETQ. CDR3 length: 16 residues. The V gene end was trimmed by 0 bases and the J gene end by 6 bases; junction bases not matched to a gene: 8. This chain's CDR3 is CASSLGTSGTSGELFF. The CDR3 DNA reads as TGCGCCAGCAGCTTGGGGACTAGTGGTACCTCCGGGGAGCTGTTTTTT.

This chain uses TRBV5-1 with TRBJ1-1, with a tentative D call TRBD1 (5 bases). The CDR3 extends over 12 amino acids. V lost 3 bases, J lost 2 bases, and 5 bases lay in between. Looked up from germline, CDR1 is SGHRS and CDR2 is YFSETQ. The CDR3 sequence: CASSWTNTEAFF. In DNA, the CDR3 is TGCGCCAGCAGCTGGACAAACACTGAAGCTTTCTTT.

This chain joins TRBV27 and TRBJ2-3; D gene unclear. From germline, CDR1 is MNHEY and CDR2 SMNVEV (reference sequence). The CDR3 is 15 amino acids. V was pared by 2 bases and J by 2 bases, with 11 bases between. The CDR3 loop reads CASSLGSSYTDTQYF. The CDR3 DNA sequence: TGTGCCAGCAGTTTAGGGTCTAGTTACACAGATACGCAGTATTTT.

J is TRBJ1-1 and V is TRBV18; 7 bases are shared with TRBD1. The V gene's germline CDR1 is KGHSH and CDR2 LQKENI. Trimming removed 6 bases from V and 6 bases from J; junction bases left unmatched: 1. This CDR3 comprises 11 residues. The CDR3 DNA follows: TGTGCCAGCTCGACAGGGCCTGAAGCTTTCTTT. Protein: CASSTGPEAFF.

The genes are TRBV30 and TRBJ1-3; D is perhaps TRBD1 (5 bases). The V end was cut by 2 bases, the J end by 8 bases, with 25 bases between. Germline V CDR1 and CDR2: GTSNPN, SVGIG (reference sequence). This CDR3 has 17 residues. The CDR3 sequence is CAWSPDPGLRPRDTIYF. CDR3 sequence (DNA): TGTGCCTGGAGTCCAGACCCGGGACTCCGACCCCGGGACACCATATATTTT.

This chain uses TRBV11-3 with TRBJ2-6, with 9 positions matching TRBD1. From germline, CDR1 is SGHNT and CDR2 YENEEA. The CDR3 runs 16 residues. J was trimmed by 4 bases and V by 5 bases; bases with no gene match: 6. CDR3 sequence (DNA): TGTGCCAGCAGCGCGAGACAGGGGGACGGGGCCAACGTCCTGACTTTC. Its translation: CASSARQGDGANVLTF.